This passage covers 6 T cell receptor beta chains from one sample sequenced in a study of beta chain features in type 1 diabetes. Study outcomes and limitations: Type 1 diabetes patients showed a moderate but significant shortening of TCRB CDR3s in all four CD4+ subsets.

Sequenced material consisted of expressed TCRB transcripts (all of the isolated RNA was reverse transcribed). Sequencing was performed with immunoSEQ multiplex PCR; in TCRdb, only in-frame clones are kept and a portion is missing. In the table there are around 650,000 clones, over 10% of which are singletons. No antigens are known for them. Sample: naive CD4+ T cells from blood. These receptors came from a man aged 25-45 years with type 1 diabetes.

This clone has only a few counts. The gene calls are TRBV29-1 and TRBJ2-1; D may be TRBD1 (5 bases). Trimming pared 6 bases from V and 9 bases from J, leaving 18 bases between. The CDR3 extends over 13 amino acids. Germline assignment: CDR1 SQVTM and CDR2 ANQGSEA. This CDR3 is CSVLDPERGEQFF. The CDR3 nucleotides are TGCAGCGTCCTGGACCCGGAAAGGGGTGAGCAGTTCTTC.

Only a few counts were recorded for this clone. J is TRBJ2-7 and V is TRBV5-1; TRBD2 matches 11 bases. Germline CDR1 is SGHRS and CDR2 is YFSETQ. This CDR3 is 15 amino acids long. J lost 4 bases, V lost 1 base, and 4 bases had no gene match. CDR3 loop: CASSLLAGGQYEQYF. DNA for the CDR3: TGCGCCAGCAGCTTGCTAGCGGGGGGCCAGTACGAGCAGTACTTC.

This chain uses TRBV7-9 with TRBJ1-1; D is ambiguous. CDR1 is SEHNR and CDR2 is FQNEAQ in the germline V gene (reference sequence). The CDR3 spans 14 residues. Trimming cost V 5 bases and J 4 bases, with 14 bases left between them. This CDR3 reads CASSHRTEATEAFF. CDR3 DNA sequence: TGTGCCAGCAGCCACCGGACGGAGGCCACTGAAGCTTTCTTT.

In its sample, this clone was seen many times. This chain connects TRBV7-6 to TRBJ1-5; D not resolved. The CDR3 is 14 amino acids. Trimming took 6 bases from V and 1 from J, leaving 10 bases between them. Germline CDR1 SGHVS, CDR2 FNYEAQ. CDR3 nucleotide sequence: TGTGCCAGCAGTCAGAGTGGGAGCAATCAGCCCCAGCATTTT. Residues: CASSQSGSNQPQHF.

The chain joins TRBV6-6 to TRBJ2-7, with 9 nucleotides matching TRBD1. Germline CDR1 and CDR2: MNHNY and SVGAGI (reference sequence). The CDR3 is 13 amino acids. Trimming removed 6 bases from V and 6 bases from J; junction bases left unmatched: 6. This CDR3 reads CASSRDRVGEQYF. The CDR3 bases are TGTGCCAGCAGCCGGGACAGGGTGGGCGAGCAGTACTTC.

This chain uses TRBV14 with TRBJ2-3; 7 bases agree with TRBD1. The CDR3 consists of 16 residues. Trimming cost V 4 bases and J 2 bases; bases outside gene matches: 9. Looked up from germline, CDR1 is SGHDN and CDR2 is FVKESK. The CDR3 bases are TGTGCCAGCAGCCCGTCGGGACAGCTATCCACAGATACGCAGTATTTT. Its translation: CASSPSGQLSTDTQYF.